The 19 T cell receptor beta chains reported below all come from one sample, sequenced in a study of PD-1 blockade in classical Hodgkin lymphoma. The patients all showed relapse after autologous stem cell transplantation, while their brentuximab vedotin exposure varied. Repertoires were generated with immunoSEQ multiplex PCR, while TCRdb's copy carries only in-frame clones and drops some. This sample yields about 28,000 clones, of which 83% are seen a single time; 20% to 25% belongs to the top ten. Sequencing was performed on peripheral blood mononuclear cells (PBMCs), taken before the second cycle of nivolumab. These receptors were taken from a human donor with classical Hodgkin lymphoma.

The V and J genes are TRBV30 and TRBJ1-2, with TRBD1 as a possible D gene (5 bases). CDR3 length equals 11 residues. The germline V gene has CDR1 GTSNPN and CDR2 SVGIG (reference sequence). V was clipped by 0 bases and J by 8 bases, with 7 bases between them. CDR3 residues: CAWSVGGGYTF. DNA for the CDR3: TGTGCCTGGAGTGTGGGGGGGGGCTACACCTTC.

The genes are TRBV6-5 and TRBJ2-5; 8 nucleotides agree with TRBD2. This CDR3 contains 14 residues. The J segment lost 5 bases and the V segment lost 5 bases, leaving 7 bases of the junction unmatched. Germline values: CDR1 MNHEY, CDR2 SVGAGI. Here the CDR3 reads CASSRGLARETQYF. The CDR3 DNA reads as TGTGCCAGCAGTCGAGGACTAGCCCGGGAGACCCAGTACTTC.

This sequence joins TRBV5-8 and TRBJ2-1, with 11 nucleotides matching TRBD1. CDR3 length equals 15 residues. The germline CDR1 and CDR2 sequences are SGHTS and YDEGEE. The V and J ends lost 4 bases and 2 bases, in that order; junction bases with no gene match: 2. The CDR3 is CASSLGQGAYNEQFF. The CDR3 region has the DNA TGTGCCAGCAGCCTGGGACAGGGGGCCTACAATGAGCAGTTCTTC.

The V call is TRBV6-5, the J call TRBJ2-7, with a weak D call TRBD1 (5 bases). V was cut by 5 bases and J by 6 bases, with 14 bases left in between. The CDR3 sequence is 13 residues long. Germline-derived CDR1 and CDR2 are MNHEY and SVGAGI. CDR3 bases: TGTGCCAGCAGTGGTCAGGGTATGGGCGAGCAGTACTTC. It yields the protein CASSGQGMGEQYF.

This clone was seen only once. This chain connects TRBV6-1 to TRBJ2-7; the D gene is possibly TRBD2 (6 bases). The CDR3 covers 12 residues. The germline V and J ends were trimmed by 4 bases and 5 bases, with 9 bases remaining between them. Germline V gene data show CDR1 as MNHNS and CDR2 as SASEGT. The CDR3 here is CASSVAGHEQYF. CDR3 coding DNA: TGTGCCAGCAGTGTCGCGGGGCACGAGCAGTACTTC.

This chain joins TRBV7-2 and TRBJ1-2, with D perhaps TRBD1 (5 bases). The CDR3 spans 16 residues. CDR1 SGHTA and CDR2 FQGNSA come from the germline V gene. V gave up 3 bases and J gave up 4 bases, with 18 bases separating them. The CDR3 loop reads CASSFSPRDPGYGYTF. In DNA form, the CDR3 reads TGTGCCAGCAGCTTCAGCCCCCGGGACCCCGGCTATGGCTACACCTTC. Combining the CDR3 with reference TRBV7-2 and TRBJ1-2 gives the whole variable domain GAGVSQSPSNKVTEKGKDVELRCDPISGHTALYWYRQSLGQGLEFLIYFQGNSAPDKSGLPSDRFSAERTGGSVSTLTIQRTQQEDSAVYLCASSFSPRDPGYGYTFGSGTRLTVV.

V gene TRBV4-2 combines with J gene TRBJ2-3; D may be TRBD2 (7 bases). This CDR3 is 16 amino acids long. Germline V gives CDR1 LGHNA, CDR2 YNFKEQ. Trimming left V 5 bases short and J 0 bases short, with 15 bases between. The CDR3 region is CASSSPGGSSTDTQYF. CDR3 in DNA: TGTGCCAGCAGCTCCCCGGGGGGCTCTAGCACAGATACGCAGTATTTT.

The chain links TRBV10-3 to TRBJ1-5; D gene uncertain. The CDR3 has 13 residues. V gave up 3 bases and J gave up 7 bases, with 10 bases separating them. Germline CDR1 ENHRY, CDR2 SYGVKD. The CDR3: CAISDWEGQPQHF. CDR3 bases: TGTGCCATCAGTGATTGGGAGGGCCAGCCCCAGCATTTT.

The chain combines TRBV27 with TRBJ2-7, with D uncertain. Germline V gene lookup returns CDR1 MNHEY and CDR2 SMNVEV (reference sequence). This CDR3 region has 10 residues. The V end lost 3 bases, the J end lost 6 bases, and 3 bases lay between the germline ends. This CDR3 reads CASSFSEQYF. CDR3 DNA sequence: TGTGCCAGCAGTTTTAGCGAGCAGTACTTC.

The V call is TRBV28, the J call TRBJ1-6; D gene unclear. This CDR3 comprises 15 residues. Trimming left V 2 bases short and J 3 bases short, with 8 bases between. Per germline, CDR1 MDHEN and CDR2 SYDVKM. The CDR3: CASSLRGYYNSPLHF. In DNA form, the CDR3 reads TGTGCCAGCAGTTTAAGAGGTTACTATAATTCACCCCTCCACTTT.

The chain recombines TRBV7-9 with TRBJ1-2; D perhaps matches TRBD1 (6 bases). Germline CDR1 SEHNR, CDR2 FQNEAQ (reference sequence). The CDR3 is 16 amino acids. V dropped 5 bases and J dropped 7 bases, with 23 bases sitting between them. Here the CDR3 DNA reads TGTGCCAGCAGCACAAGCGGGGGCGCCTTGTTAGGTGGCTACACCTTC. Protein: CASSTSGGALLGGYTF.

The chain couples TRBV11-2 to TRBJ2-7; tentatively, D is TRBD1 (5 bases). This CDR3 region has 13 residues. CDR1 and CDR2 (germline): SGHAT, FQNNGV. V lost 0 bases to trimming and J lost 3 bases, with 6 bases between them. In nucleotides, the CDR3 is TGTGCCAGCAGCTTAGATCAGGGCTACGAGCAGTACTTC. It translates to CASSLDQGYEQYF.

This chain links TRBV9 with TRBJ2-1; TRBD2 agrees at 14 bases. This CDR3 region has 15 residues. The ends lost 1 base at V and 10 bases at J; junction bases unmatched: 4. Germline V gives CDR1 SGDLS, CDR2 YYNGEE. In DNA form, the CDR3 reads TGTGCCAGCAGCGTAATGGGACTAGCGGGAGCCGAGCAGTTCTTC. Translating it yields CASSVMGLAGAEQFF.

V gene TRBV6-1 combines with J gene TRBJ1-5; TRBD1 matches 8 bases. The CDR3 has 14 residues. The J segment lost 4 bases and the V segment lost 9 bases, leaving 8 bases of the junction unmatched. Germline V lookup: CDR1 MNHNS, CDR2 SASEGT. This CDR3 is CASLDRVRNQPQHF. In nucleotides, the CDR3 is TGTGCCAGTCTGGACAGGGTTCGAAATCAGCCCCAGCATTTT.

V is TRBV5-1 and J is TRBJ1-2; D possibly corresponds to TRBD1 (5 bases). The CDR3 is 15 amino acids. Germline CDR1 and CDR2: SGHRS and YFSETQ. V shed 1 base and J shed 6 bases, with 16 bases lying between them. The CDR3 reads CASSLTGNEEHGYTF. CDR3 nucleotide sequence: TGCGCCAGCAGCTTGACAGGAAACGAGGAGCATGGCTACACCTTC.

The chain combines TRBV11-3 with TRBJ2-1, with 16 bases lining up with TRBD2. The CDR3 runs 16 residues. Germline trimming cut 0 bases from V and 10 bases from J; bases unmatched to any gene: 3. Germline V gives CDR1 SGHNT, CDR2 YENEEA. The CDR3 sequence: CASSLDGTSGRGEQFF. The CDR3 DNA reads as TGTGCCAGCAGCTTAGATGGGACTAGCGGGAGGGGCGAGCAGTTCTTC.

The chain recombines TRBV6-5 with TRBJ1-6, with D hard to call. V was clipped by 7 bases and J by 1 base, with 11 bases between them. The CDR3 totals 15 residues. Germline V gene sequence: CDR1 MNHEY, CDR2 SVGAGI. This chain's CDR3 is CASNERTSYNSPLHF. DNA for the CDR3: TGTGCCAGCAACGAAAGGACGTCCTATAATTCACCCCTCCACTTT.

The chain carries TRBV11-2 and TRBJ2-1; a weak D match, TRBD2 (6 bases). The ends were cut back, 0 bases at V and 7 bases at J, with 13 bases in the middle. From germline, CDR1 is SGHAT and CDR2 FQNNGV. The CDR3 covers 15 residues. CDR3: CASSLDRGSQNEQFF. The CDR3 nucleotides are TGTGCCAGCAGCTTAGATCGGGGGTCTCAAAATGAGCAGTTCTTC.

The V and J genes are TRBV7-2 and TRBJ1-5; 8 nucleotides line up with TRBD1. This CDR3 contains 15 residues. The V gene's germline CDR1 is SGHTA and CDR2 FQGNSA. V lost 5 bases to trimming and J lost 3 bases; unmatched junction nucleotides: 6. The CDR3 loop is CASSQTGGDNQPQHF. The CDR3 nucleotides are TGTGCCAGCAGCCAAACAGGGGGTGACAATCAGCCCCAGCATTTT.